These T cell receptor beta chains were read from a single sample in a study of OX40 agonist ivuxolimab in advanced cancers. Using immunoSEQ multiplex PCR, the repertoire was profiled, and TCRdb retains in-frame clones only, with some absent. The sample has 57,000 or so clones; about 89% are singletons. This material consisted of CD4+ or CD8+ T cells sorted from blood, taken in a trial of the OX40 agonist ivuxolimab. The source is an adult with an advanced solid tumor such as melanoma, head and neck, liver or kidney cancer. The CDR3 runs from the conserved cysteine through the conserved F or W. The size of a clone is reported for some rows only, either as once, few or many, or as a class for expanded clones.

-	TRBV4-2	TRBJ1-4	CASSQATGTGGEKLFF
-	TRBV4-1	TRBJ2-5	CASSLTGTSGSTQYF
-	TRBV9	TRBJ1-5	CASSDREYRGRSQPQHF
-	TRBV11-3	TRBJ2-7	CASSYDSSVSYEQYF
-	TRBV27	TRBJ1-1	CASSFTGEKAFF
-	TRBV11-3	TRBJ2-2	CASSLEGHDTGELFF
-	TRBV27	TRBJ1-2	CASSARGRDYGYTF
once	TRBV6-1	TRBJ1-5	CASSYLDRGNQPQHF
-	TRBV5-6	TRBJ2-7	CASSVLGGGQYF
once	TRBV5-8	TRBJ1-5	CASRSDRGGQPQHF
-	TRBV11-2	TRBJ1-1	CASSLMTASAFF
-	TRBV4-2	TRBJ2-5	CASSQESRLAGQETQYF
-	TRBV27	TRBJ1-4	CASSLIGTGATTNEKLFF
-	TRBV7-2	TRBJ2-7	CASSSTRTTYEQYF
-	TRBV15	TRBJ1-2	CATSRPTTNYGYTF
-	TRBV28	TRBJ2-1	CASRIAGGQIEQFF
-	TRBV7-7	TRBJ2-1	CASSPGGTSRGSEQFF
-	TRBV18	TRBJ2-2	CASSPPLAGVSAGELFF
-	TRBV27	TRBJ2-5	CASSLVASGRARGEETQYF
-	TRBV5-4	TRBJ1-2	CASGNRDIPGGYTF
-	TRBV28	TRBJ2-6	CASSIIRVGGANVLTF
-	TRBV6-5	TRBJ2-7	CASSYSTSGRDEQYF
-	TRBV7-8	TRBJ2-7	CASSLVAARYEQYF